This T cell receptor (beta chain) is drawn from a study of blood T cell repertoires in COVID-19. Overall study context: The United States, Italy and Spain supplied acute and convalescent COVID-19 samples. From T cells, B-cell-depleted T cells, or PBMCs came the material, which was cDNA or gDNA.

This CDR3 comprises 13 residues. V shed 6 bases and J 5 bases; nucleotides not matched to a gene: 5. Germline V gene lookup returns CDR1 SGHVS and CDR2 FQNEAQ. In the original analysis: Estimation of nucleated cell counts was performed using reference gene primer amplification. Sequenced by immunoSEQ multiplex PCR; TCRdb stores in-frame clones only, minus some. The V and J calls and clone size were taken over from that table, and D and trimming were inferred from the DNA. The sample lists roughly 69,000 clones, around four fifths seen once, with roughly a tenth in the top ten. The J gene is TRBJ2-3, the V gene TRBV7-8; the match to TRBD2 covers 7 bases. The source material was peripheral blood. The clonotype comes from a woman in her forties or fifties with acute or convalescent COVID-19. CDR3 coding DNA: TGTGCCAGCAGGGGGCGGGGGAAAGATACGCAGTATTTT. Protein sequence: CASRGRGKDTQYF.